This T cell receptor (beta chain) was obtained from a study of shared clonotypes between healthy human individuals. The CDR3 covers 14 residues. After removal of 4 bases from V and 6 bases from J, the junction contained 4 bases not matched to a gene. Germline V lookup: CDR1 MNHEY, CDR2 SMNVEV (reference sequence). CD8 cells regarded as naive lacked CD45RO, were positively chosen for CCR7, and omitted terminally differentiated effector memory CD45RA+ cells. Produced via immunoSEQ multiplex PCR; TCRdb's table is partial and in-frame only. The sample yields 660,000 or so clones, roughly 96% seen once. The sequenced material came from naive CD8+ T cells sorted from blood. The chain combines TRBV27 with TRBJ2-1; TRBD1 agrees at 9 bases. The clonotype was recovered from a woman in her thirties in good health. This CDR3 is CASSSGTGLNEQFF. CDR3 DNA: TGTGCCAGCAGTTCCGGGACAGGGCTCAATGAGCAGTTCTTC.